This TCR beta chain derives from a study of T cells after posttransplantation cyclophosphamide. This CDR3 contains 12 residues. Between the trimmed V and J ends, which lost 5 bases and 2 bases, there was a span of 7 bases. Germline V gives CDR1 PRHDT, CDR2 FYEKMQ (reference sequence). Cyclophosphamide on days +3 and +4 followed busulfan-fludarabine conditioning and a marrow graft. Profiled with immunoSEQ multiplex PCR; TCRdb holds only in-frame clones, not every one. The repertoire holds 8,000 to 9,500 clones, with 90% as singletons. The chain couples TRBV13 to TRBJ2-7; D remains unclear. The specimen comprised CD4+ T cells sorted from blood, sampled approximately 190 weeks after allogeneic stem cell transplant with posttransplant cyclophosphamide. The receptor was derived from a female patient between 50 and 59 years old who received an allogeneic stem cell transplant from a related donor, was CMV-positive, and had no GVHD. Some of these T cells may belong to the graft donor. The CDR3 DNA reads as TGTGCCAGCAGCCGGTATCCCTACGAGCAGTACTTC. Translating gives CASSRYPYEQYF.